This TCR beta chain was profiled in a study of blood T cell repertoires in COVID-19. Overall study: Spain, Italy and the United States supplied samples that represented acute and convalescent COVID-19. The cDNA or gDNA used as material had been derived from T cells, B-cell-depleted T cells, or PBMCs.

In the study's own analysis: Amplification from reference gene primers served as the basis for estimated nucleated cell counts. This table comes from immunoSEQ multiplex PCR, and its TCRdb copy is limited to in-frame clones, with some not included. V and J calls and clone size are as listed in that table; D and trimming were resolved from the DNA. Of around 56,000 clones listed, roughly nine tenths are singletons. What was sequenced was peripheral blood. This TCR was recovered from a woman aged 60-75 years with active or convalescent COVID-19.

The DNA of the CDR3 is TGTGCCTGGGACCGGGACAGAAATCAGCCCCAGCATTTT. Its protein is CAWDRDRNQPQHF. The rearrangement joins TRBV30 to TRBJ1-5; 7 positions agree with TRBD1. Per germline, CDR1 GTSNPN and CDR2 SVGIG (reference sequence). The trim removed 5 bases at V and 4 bases at J, leaving 5 bases unmatched. The CDR3 has 13 amino acids. The full variable domain, with the rest looked up from reference TRBV30 and TRBJ1-5, is SQTIHQWPATLVQPVGSPLSLECTVEGTSNPNLYWYRQAAGRGLQLLFYSVGIGQISSEVPQNLSASRPQDRQFILSSKKLLLSDSGFYLCAWDRDRNQPQHFGDGTRLSIL.